The 27 T cell receptor beta chains presented below share a single source sample, sequenced in a study of blood T cell repertoires in COVID-19. Produced via immunoSEQ multiplex PCR; TCRdb's table is partial and in-frame only. This sample has about 99,000 clones, with 84% found just once. Sequenced sample: peripheral blood. The receptors originated from a man in his 70s with active or convalescent COVID-19.

This chain uses TRBV2 with TRBJ1-4; perhaps TRBD1 as D (5 bases). CDR1 SNHLY and CDR2 FYNNEI come from the germline V gene. This CDR3 is built from 15 residues. Trimming cost V 7 bases and J 4 bases, with 16 bases left between them. CDR3 DNA: TGTGCCAGCATGGGGGGAGTAAGGAGTAATGAAAAACTGTTTTTT. Its translation is CASMGGVRSNEKLFF.

The rearrangement links TRBV28 to TRBJ1-1, with TRBD1 matching over 7 bases. Trimming cost V 3 bases and J 6 bases; bases outside gene matches: 4. Germline-derived CDR1 and CDR2 are MDHEN and SYDVKM. The CDR3 has 13 amino acids. CDR3 coding DNA: TGTGCCAGCAGTTTTCAGGGGGAAGCTGAAGCTTTCTTT. Translation gives CASSFQGEAEAFF.

This chain uses TRBV5-1 with TRBJ2-5; 10 bases map to TRBD2. V was clipped by 4 bases and J by 2 bases; unmatched bases: 8. The CDR3 loop spans 16 amino acids. The germline V gene encodes CDR1 SGHRS and CDR2 YFSETQ. Written as DNA, the CDR3 is TGCGCCAGCAGCCCCATAGCGGGGGGCAAGCAAGAGACCCAGTACTTC. It is translated as CASSPIAGGKQETQYF.

The V and J genes are TRBV7-2 and TRBJ2-1, with 8 bases matching TRBD2. Germline V gives CDR1 SGHTA, CDR2 FQGNSA. V lost 3 bases and J lost 1; bases outside the gene matches: 5. The length of the CDR3 is 16 residues. The CDR3 DNA sequence: TGTGCCAGCAGCTTTGCCGGGACTAGGTCCTACAATGAGCAGTTCTTC. Protein: CASSFAGTRSYNEQFF.

This clone has only one observation. The CDR3 reads CASSVARVGNTIYF. The CDR3 DNA reads TGTGCCAGCAGCGTAGCCAGGGTGGGAAACACCATATATTTT. The chain uses TRBV9 and TRBJ1-3; D may be TRBD1 (5 bases). This CDR3 comprises 14 residues. From germline, CDR1 is SGDLS and CDR2 YYNGEE. V lost 0 bases and J lost 4, with 8 bases in between.

The chain recombines TRBV5-1 with TRBJ2-1; no clear D. The germline V gene has CDR1 SGHRS and CDR2 YFSETQ. This CDR3 comprises 15 residues. The V gene lost 3 bases and the J gene lost 0 bases, with 10 bases spanning the gap. The CDR3 DNA is TGCGCCAGCAGCTCAGCGAGCAACTCCTACAATGAGCAGTTCTTC. Translation: CASSSASNSYNEQFF. Complete variable domain (other parts from reference TRBV5-1 and TRBJ2-1): KAGVTQTPRYLIKTRGQQVTLSCSPISGHRSVSWYQQTPGQGLQFLFEYFSETQRNKGNFPGRFSGRQFSNSRSEMNVSTLELGDSALYLCASSSASNSYNEQFFGPGTRLTVL.

The chain employs TRBV5-1 and TRBJ1-2, with 7 bases lining up with TRBD1. V trimming: 1 base; J trimming: 4 bases; junction bases outside the gene matches: 7. CDR3 length equals 15 residues. Per germline, CDR1 SGHRS and CDR2 YFSETQ. CDR3 loop: CASSLTGTASYGYTF. CDR3 DNA: TGCGCCAGCAGCTTGACCGGGACAGCTAGCTATGGCTACACCTTC.

The genes are TRBV5-1 and TRBJ2-2; 9 bases line up with TRBD1. The junction had 4 bases not matched to a gene; V was cut back by 3 bases and J by 1 base. CDR1 and CDR2 from the germline V gene are SGHRS and YFSETQ. There are 16 residues in the CDR3. This CDR3 is CASSSGTGKNTGELFF. In nucleotides, the CDR3 is TGCGCCAGCAGCTCTGGGACAGGGAAGAACACCGGGGAGCTGTTTTTT.

This clone has a single count. The chain uses TRBV14 and TRBJ1-2; D ambiguous. Germline V lookup: CDR1 SGHDN, CDR2 FVKESK. V dropped 4 bases and J dropped 5 bases, with 8 bases sitting between them. This CDR3 comprises 12 residues. CDR3 amino acids: CASSPGEYGYTF. The CDR3 DNA follows: TGTGCCAGCAGCCCCGGGGAATATGGCTACACCTTC.

This chain uses TRBV5-4 with TRBJ1-1; the match to TRBD1 covers 9 bases. The ends lost 2 bases at V and 4 bases at J; junction bases unmatched: 3. Looked up from germline, CDR1 is SGHNT and CDR2 is YYREEE (reference sequence). This CDR3 has 14 amino acids. DNA for the CDR3: TGTGCCAGCAGCTTATTACAGGGGGCCACTGAAGCTTTCTTT. It is translated as CASSLLQGATEAFF.

This chain connects TRBV5-1 to TRBJ1-1; 8 bases map to TRBD1. The CDR3 extends over 13 amino acids. The V segment lost 5 bases and the J segment 5 bases; nucleotides outside the gene matches: 5. Germline V gene data show CDR1 as SGHRS and CDR2 as YFSETQ. The CDR3 spells CASRQQGGTEAFF. In DNA form, the CDR3 reads TGCGCCAGCAGGCAACAGGGGGGGACTGAAGCTTTCTTT.

The table lists this clone with many counts. The V and J genes are TRBV6-4 and TRBJ2-1; TRBD2 agrees at 11 bases. CDR1 and CDR2 (germline): MRHNA, SNTAGT. The CDR3 runs to 15 residues. V lost 7 bases to trimming and J lost 5 bases; unmatched junction nucleotides: 7. The CDR3 DNA reads as TGTGCCAGCACTCCTAGCGGGGGGACAAACAATGAGCAGTTCTTC. Translation gives CASTPSGGTNNEQFF.

The chain is built from TRBV19 and TRBJ2-3, with TRBD2 matching over 10 bases. V lost 1 base, J lost 7 bases, and 8 bases stayed unmatched. Looked up from germline, CDR1 is LNHDA and CDR2 is SQIVND (reference sequence). The CDR3 loop spans 16 amino acids. The CDR3 nucleotides read TGTGCCAGTAGTATAGGGCTAGCGGGGGATACACATACGCAGTATTTT. It yields the protein CASSIGLAGDTHTQYF. Complete variable domain (other parts from reference TRBV19 and TRBJ2-3): DGGITQSPKYLFRKEGQNVTLSCEQNLNHDAMYWYRQDPGQGLRLIYYSQIVNDFQKGDIAEGYSVSREKKESFPLTVTSAQKNPTAFYLCASSIGLAGDTHTQYFGPGTRLTVL.

Only one count was recorded for this clone. The chain is built from TRBV9 and TRBJ2-3, with 8 bases that match TRBD2. V dropped 3 bases and J dropped 4; count of bases not matched to a gene: 7. This CDR3 comprises 15 residues. CDR1 and CDR2 (germline): SGDLS, YYNGEE. The CDR3 region is CASSEAGDVADTQYF. CDR3 DNA: TGTGCCAGCAGCGAAGCGGGGGACGTCGCAGATACGCAGTATTTT.

This clone has only a few counts. The chain recombines TRBV7-9 with TRBJ2-4; 7 nucleotides align to TRBD2. The V gene end was trimmed by 4 bases and the J gene end by 5 bases; junction bases not matched to a gene: 5. CDR1 is SEHNR and CDR2 is FQNEAQ in the germline V gene (reference sequence). The CDR3 extends over 14 amino acids. CDR3 residues: CASSWGGVQNIQYF. CDR3 DNA: TGTGCCAGCAGCTGGGGGGGAGTTCAAAACATTCAGTACTTC.

This chain links TRBV2 with TRBJ1-3; D possibly corresponds to TRBD1 (5 bases). Trimming removed 6 bases from V and 0 bases from J, with 9 bases in between. CDR1 and CDR2 (germline): SNHLY, FYNNEI. This CDR3 spans 14 amino acids. The CDR3, as DNA: TGTGCCAGCAGGGGGGGTAACTCTGGAAACACCATATATTTT. The encoded protein is CASRGGNSGNTIYF.

The chain uses TRBV7-8 and TRBJ1-4; 8 nucleotides agree with TRBD1. Unmatched junction bases numbered 7, after V lost 3 bases and J lost 13 bases. The V gene's germline CDR1 is SGHVS and CDR2 FQNEAQ. The CDR3 consists of 13 residues. The CDR3 here is CASSFDRGGGLFF. CDR3 in DNA: TGTGCCAGCAGCTTCGACAGGGGTGGGGGACTGTTTTTT.

V and J are TRBV29-1 and TRBJ2-7, with TRBD2 identical over 7 bases. The CDR3 consists of 13 residues. J was trimmed by 0 bases and V by 4 bases; bases with no gene match: 3. Germline assignment: CDR1 SQVTM and CDR2 ANQGSEA. CDR3 in amino acids: CSVVGDYSYEQYF. The CDR3 region has the DNA TGCAGCGTTGTTGGGGACTACTCCTACGAGCAGTACTTC.

The chain has TRBV28 and TRBJ1-1; D remains unclear. There are 14 residues in the CDR3. Germline-derived CDR1 and CDR2 are MDHEN and SYDVKM. The ends were cut back, 6 bases at V and 7 bases at J, with 18 bases in the middle. The CDR3 nucleotides are TGTGCCAGCAGCCCGCCAGGATTCGTCGGTGAAGCTTTCTTT. Protein: CASSPPGFVGEAFF.

This chain uses TRBV5-4 with TRBJ1-6; D possibly corresponds to TRBD1 (5 bases). From germline, CDR1 is SGHNT and CDR2 YYREEE (reference sequence). The V end lost 0 bases, the J end lost 10 bases, and 14 bases lay between the germline ends. CDR3 length: 15 amino acids. The CDR3 spells CASSLAGRVASPLHF. CDR3 in DNA: TGTGCCAGCAGCTTGGCCGGCAGGGTTGCGTCACCCCTCCACTTT.

This chain connects TRBV3-1 (or the pseudogene TRBV3-2) to TRBJ1-2; 7 nucleotides match TRBD1. The CDR3 runs to 14 residues. In germline, CDR1 is LGHDT, CDR2 YNNKEL (reference sequence). With 4 bases clipped from V and 0 bases from J, the junction kept 2 bases outside the gene matches. The CDR3 reads CASSRDRTNYGYTF. The CDR3 region has the DNA TGTGCCAGCAGCCGGGACAGAACTAACTATGGCTACACCTTC.

In its sample, this clone was seen once. The chain couples TRBV4-3 to TRBJ2-1; the D is unclear. V was pared by 0 bases and J by 4 bases, with 10 bases between. The CDR3 is made up of 15 amino acids. Germline CDR1 and CDR2: LGHNA and YSLEER. CDR3: CASSQEVRGYNEQFF. The CDR3 DNA follows: TGCGCCAGCAGCCAAGAGGTGAGAGGTTACAATGAGCAGTTCTTC.

The chain uses TRBV28 and TRBJ2-5; 11 bases map to TRBD2. CDR1 MDHEN and CDR2 SYDVKM come from the germline V gene. This CDR3 is 16 amino acids long. Trimming cost V 5 bases and J 2 bases; bases outside gene matches: 7. CDR3 sequence: CASSPLVAGGQETQYF. CDR3 DNA sequence: TGTGCCAGCAGTCCCCTAGTAGCGGGGGGGCAAGAGACCCAGTACTTC.

The chain carries TRBV5-6 and TRBJ1-2, with no clear D. This CDR3 contains 15 residues. CDR1 SGHDT and CDR2 YYEEEE come from the germline V gene. The V end was cut by 3 bases, the J end by 6 bases, with 18 bases between. The CDR3 sequence is CASSSPQRGENGYTF. The CDR3 coding sequence is TGTGCCAGCAGCTCACCCCAGCGGGGAGAGAATGGCTACACCTTC.

The chain employs TRBV5-6 and TRBJ1-2; no definite D call. The ends were cut back, 4 bases at V and 8 bases at J, with 18 bases in the middle. The CDR3 runs to 14 residues. Germline-derived CDR1 and CDR2 are SGHDT and YYEEEE. The DNA of the CDR3 is TGTGCCAGCAGCCTCCAGACGAGGGTAGGAGGCTACACCTTC. Translation gives CASSLQTRVGGYTF.

The chain has TRBV5-1 and TRBJ2-7; perhaps TRBD1 as D (8 bases). There are 15 residues in the CDR3. Germline V gene sequence: CDR1 SGHRS, CDR2 YFSETQ. Trimming removed 6 bases at V and 2 bases at J, with 18 bases between. This chain's CDR3 is CASTSGGTGPYEQYF. CDR3 nucleotide sequence: TGCGCCAGCACCTCCGGGGGGACAGGACCCTACGAGCAGTACTTC.

The chain carries TRBV5-1 and TRBJ1-2; D unresolved. The V gene's germline CDR1 is SGHRS and CDR2 YFSETQ. The CDR3 extends over 13 amino acids. V was shortened by 0 bases and J by 2 bases, with 5 bases between the two germline ends. The CDR3, as DNA: TGCGCCAGCAGCTTGGGCGAGAACTATGGCTACACCTTC. Protein product: CASSLGENYGYTF.